The 14 T cell receptor beta chains presented below share a single source sample, sequenced in a study of CD8+ T cells in alopecia areata. TCR sequencing used cDNA made by reverse transcription of extracted RNA. This table comes from immunoSEQ multiplex PCR, and its TCRdb copy is limited to in-frame clones, with some not included. Of roughly 150,000 clones in the sample, 45% to 55% were seen once. The input for sequencing was CD8+ T cells sorted from blood, taken at week 0. The receptors originated from a human donor with alopecia areata.

V usage is TRBV30 and J usage is TRBJ1-3; D is perhaps TRBD1 (5 bases). CDR3 size: 14 residues. Germline V gene data show CDR1 as GTSNPN and CDR2 as SVGIG (reference sequence). Trimming took 2 bases from V and 2 from J, leaving 10 bases between them. Here the CDR3 DNA reads TGTGCCTGGAGTATGGGGGGACCTGGAAACACCATATATTTT. This codes for CAWSMGGPGNTIYF.

The chain is built from TRBV27 and TRBJ2-5, with D perhaps given as TRBD1 or TRBD2 (5 bases each). In germline, CDR1 is MNHEY, CDR2 SMNVEV (reference sequence). The ends were cut back, 5 bases at V and 1 base at J, with 17 bases in the middle. This CDR3 is 16 amino acids long. CDR3 loop: CASSPYGTRIQETQYF. In DNA, the CDR3 is TGTGCCAGCAGTCCGTACGGGACCCGGATCCAAGAGACCCAGTACTTC.

This clone has just a few counts. The J gene is TRBJ1-2, the V gene TRBV7-9, with 10 bases matching TRBD1. This CDR3 is 15 amino acids long. Per germline, CDR1 SEHNR and CDR2 FQNEAQ (reference sequence). V was pared by 6 bases and J by 6 bases, with 10 bases of the junction left unmatched. The CDR3 protein is CASRPRTGGSHGYTF. Written as DNA, the CDR3 is TGTGCCAGCAGACCCCGGACAGGGGGGTCCCATGGCTACACCTTC. The full variable domain, its missing parts supplied by reference TRBV7-9 and TRBJ1-2, is DTGVSQNPRHKITKRGQNVTFRCDPISEHNRLYWYRQTLGQGPEFLTYFQNEAQLEKSRLLSDRFSAERPKGSFSTLEIQRTEQGDSAMYLCASRPRTGGSHGYTFGSGTRLTVV.

CDR3 DNA: TGTGCCAGCAGCACGTGGACTAGCGTCTACGAGCAGTACTTC. This encodes CASSTWTSVYEQYF. The rearrangement joins TRBV5-6 to TRBJ2-7; 9 nucleotides align to TRBD2. The CDR3 length is 14 residues. The V gene's germline CDR1 is SGHDT and CDR2 YYEEEE. J gave up 3 bases and V 4 bases, and 5 bases lay outside the gene matches.

In this sample, this clone turned up a few times. This rearrangement joins TRBV4-3 to TRBJ2-2, with TRBD2 as a possible D gene (6 bases). This CDR3 is 16 amino acids long. V lost 4 bases to trimming and J lost 4 bases, with 16 bases between them. Germline assignment: CDR1 LGHNA and CDR2 YSLEER. As DNA, the CDR3 is TGCGCCAGCAGCCCAGCCCGGGACTTGTTCACCGGGGAGCTGTTTTTT. Its translation: CASSPARDLFTGELFF.

About this clone: One end of the junction is discordant with germline, which a read error may explain. The chain couples TRBV5-6 to TRBJ2-4; maybe TRBD1 (5 bases). This CDR3 is built from 14 residues. Germline loops: CDR1 SGHDT, CDR2 YYEEEE. The CDR3 coding sequence is TGTGCCAGCAGCTTGGTGCAGGGTGCGGTCATTCAGCACTTC. It translates to CASSLVQGAVIQHF.

The chain recombines TRBV9 with TRBJ2-6; no clear D gene. Germline V gene sequence: CDR1 SGDLS, CDR2 YYNGEE. V was shortened by 0 bases and J by 0 bases, with 7 bases between the two germline ends. This CDR3 is built from 16 residues. CDR3 sequence reads: CASSVGRISGANVLTF. The CDR3 region has the DNA TGTGCCAGCAGCGTAGGTCGGATCTCTGGGGCCAACGTCCTGACTTTC.

The rearrangement links TRBV4-3 to TRBJ2-1, with D possibly TRBD1 on 5 matching bases. V gave up 5 bases and J gave up 1 base, with 12 bases separating them. Per the germline V gene, CDR1 is LGHNA and CDR2 is YSLEER. The CDR3 length is 15 residues. CDR3 bases: TGCGCCAGCAGCTTACAGGAAAGGTCCTACAATGAGCAGTTCTTC. The encoded protein is CASSLQERSYNEQFF.

To note about this clone: A read error is the likely source, as a far larger clone sits one nucleotide away. Different DNA sequences within this sample yield the same CDR3. This chain joins TRBV7-8 and TRBJ1-1; D unresolved. The germline CDR1 and CDR2 sequences are SGHVS and FQNEAQ. V lost 3 bases and J 0 bases, leaving 8 bases between the germline ends. The CDR3 runs 14 residues. Written as DNA, the CDR3 is TGTGCCAGCAGCTTCGGGCAGTTGAACACTGAAGCTTTCTTT. Translated: CASSFGQLNTEAFF.

The rearrangement uses TRBV7-9 and TRBJ2-7, with TRBD2 matching 12 bases. The germline V gene has CDR1 SEHNR and CDR2 FQNEAQ (reference sequence). V lost 5 bases to trimming and J lost 4 bases; unmatched junction nucleotides: 9. This CDR3 is 16 amino acids long. DNA for the CDR3: TGTGCCAGCAGCGGTGGACTAGCGGGGCGGCTATACGAGCAGTACTTC. This sequence encodes CASSGGLAGRLYEQYF.

The table lists this clone with a few counts. The sample holds other DNA sequences that translate to the same CDR3. The genes are TRBV27 and TRBJ1-2; D may be TRBD1 (6 bases). V shed 6 bases and J shed 2 bases, with 13 bases lying between them. Germline V CDR1 and CDR2: MNHEY, SMNVEV (reference sequence). The CDR3 has 14 amino acids. This CDR3 is CASSLTGPNYGYTF. The CDR3 bases are TGTGCCAGCAGCTTGACAGGACCCAACTATGGCTACACCTTC.

The chain uses TRBV7-9 and TRBJ2-3; D is unclear. Trimming took 0 bases from V and 1 from J, leaving 17 bases between them. The CDR3 covers 18 residues. Looked up from germline, CDR1 is SEHNR and CDR2 is FQNEAQ (reference sequence). Written as DNA, the CDR3 is TGTGCCAGCAGCTTAGCCCCCAGTAGTGGGGTAGGCACAGATACGCAGTATTTT. As protein: CASSLAPSSGVGTDTQYF.

The table lists this clone with a few counts. The chain carries TRBV29-1 and TRBJ2-3, with D unclear. The CDR3 is 14 amino acids. Trimming cost V 2 bases and J 6 bases, with 15 bases left between them. Germline lookup yields CDR1 SQVTM and CDR2 ANQGSEA. The CDR3 protein is CSVETTLDLDTQYF. The CDR3 DNA reads TGCAGCGTTGAAACTACCCTGGACCTGGATACGCAGTATTTT.

The J gene is TRBJ2-7, the V gene TRBV13; TRBD1 agrees at 10 bases. The germline gives CDR1 PRHDT, CDR2 FYEKMQ (reference sequence). Trimming cost V 5 bases and J 0 bases; bases outside gene matches: 4. The CDR3 is 15 residues long. The CDR3: CASSGGQGISYEQYF. The DNA for the CDR3 is TGTGCCAGCAGCGGGGGACAGGGGATCTCCTACGAGCAGTACTTC. The whole variable domain, remainder taken from reference TRBV13 and TRBJ2-7, is AAGVIQSPRHLIKEKRETATLKCYPIPRHDTVYWYQQGPGQDPQFLISFYEKMQSDKGSIPDRFSAQQFSDYHSELNMSSLELGDSALYFCASSGGQGISYEQYFGPGTRLTVT.